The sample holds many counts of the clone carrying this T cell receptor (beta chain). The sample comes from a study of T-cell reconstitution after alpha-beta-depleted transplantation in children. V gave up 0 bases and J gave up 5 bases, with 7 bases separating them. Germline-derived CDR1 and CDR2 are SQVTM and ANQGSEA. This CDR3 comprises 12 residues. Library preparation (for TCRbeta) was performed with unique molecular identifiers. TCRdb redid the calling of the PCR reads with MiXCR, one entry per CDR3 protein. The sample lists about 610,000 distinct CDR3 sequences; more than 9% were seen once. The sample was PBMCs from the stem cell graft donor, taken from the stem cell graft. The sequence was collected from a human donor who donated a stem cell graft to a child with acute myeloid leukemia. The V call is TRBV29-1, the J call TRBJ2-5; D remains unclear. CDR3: CSVEDNGETQYF. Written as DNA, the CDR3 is TGCAGCGTTGAAGATAACGGCGAGACCCAGTACTTC.